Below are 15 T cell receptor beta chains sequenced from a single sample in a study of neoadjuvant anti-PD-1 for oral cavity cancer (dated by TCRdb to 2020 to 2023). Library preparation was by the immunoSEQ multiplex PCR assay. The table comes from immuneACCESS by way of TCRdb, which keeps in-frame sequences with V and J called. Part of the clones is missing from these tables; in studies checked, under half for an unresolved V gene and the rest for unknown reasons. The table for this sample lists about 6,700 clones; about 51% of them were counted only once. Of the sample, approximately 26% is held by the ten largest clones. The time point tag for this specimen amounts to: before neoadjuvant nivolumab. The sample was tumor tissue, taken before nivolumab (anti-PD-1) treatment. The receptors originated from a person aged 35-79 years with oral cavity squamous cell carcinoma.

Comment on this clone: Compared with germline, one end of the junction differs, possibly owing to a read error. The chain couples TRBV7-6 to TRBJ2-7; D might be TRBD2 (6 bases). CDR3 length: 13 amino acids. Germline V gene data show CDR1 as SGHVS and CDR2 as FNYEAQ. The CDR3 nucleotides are TGCGCCAGCAGCCAAGATGGGGGGTACGAGCAGTACTTC. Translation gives CASSQDGGYEQYF.

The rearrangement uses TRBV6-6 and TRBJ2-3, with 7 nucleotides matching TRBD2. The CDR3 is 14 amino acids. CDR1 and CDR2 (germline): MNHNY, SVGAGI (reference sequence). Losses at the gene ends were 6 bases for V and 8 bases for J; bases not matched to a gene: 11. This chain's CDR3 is CASRPPGGRSTQYF. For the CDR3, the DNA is TGTGCCAGCAGACCTCCCGGCGGGAGAAGTACGCAGTATTTT.

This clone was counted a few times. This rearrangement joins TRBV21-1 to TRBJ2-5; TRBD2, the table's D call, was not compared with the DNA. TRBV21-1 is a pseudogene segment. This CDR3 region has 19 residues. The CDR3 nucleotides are TGTGCCAGCAGCAAAATGGCGCAGCCGGAGGAGCACTACCACGAGACCCAGTACTTC. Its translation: CASSKMAQPEEHYHETQYF.

The CDR3 nucleotides read TGTGCCAGCAGCTCGGACCTATTCAATGAGCAGTTCTTC. Translation: CASSSDLFNEQFF. The rearrangement uses TRBV7-7 and TRBJ2-1; D remains unclear. With 4 bases removed from V and 6 bases from J, the gap between germline ends came to 10 bases. This CDR3 is 13 amino acids long. Germline V lookup: CDR1 SSHAT, CDR2 FNYEAQ (reference sequence).

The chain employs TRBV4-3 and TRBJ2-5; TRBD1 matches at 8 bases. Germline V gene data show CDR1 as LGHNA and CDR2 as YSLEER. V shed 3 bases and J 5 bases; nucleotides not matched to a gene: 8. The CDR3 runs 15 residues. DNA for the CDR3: TGCGCCAGCAGCCATGATCAGGGGGCCGGGGAGACCCAGTACTTC. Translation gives CASSHDQGAGETQYF.

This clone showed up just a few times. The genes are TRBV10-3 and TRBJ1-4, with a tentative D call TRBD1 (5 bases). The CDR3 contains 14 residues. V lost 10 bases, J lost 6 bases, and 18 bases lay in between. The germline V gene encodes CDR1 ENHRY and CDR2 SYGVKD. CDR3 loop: CATRDARADEKLFF. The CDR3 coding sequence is TGTGCCACCAGGGACGCTCGGGCTGATGAAAAACTGTTTTTT.

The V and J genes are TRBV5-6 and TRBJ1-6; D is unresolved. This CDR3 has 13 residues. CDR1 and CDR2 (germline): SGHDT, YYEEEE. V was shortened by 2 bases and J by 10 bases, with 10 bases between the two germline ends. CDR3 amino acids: CASSLSGVSPLHF. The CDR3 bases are TGTGCCAGCAGCTTAAGCGGGGTATCACCCCTCCACTTT.

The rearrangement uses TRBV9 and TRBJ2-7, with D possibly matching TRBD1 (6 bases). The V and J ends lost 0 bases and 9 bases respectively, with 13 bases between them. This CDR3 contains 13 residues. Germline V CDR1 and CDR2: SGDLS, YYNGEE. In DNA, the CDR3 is TGTGCCAGCAGCGTAGACAGGGATGGGGTGCAGTACTTC. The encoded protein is CASSVDRDGVQYF.

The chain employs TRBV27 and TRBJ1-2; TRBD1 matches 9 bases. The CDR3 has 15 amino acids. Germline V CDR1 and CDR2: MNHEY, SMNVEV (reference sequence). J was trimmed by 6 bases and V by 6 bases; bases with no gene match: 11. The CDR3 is CASSNDRGTENGYTF. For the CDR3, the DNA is TGTGCCAGCAGCAACGACAGGGGGACGGAGAATGGCTACACCTTC.

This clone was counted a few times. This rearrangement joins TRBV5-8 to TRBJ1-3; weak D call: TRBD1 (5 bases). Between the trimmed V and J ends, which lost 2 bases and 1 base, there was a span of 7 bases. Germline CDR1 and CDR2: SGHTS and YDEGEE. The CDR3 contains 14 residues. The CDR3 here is CASSLGVSGNTIYF. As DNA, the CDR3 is TGTGCCAGCAGCTTAGGGGTGTCTGGAAACACCATATATTTT. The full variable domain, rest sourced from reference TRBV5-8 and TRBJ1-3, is EAGVTQSPTHLIKTRGQQATLRCSPISGHTSVYWYQQALGLGLQFLLWYDEGEERNRGNFPPRFSGRQFPNYSSELNVNALELEDSALYLCASSLGVSGNTIYFGEGSWLTVV.

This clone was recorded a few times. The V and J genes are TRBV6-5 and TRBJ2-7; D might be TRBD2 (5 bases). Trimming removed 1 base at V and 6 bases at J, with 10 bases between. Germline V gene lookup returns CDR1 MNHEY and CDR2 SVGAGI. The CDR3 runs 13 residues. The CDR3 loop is CASSYLRGSEQYF. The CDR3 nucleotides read TGTGCCAGCAGTTACTTAAGAGGGAGCGAGCAGTACTTC.

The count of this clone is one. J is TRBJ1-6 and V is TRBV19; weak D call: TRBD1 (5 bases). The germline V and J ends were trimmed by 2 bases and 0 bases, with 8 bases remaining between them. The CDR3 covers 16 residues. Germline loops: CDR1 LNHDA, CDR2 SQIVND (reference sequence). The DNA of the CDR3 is TGTGCCAGTAGTATACCAGGGAGCTCCTATAATTCACCCCTCCACTTT. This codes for CASSIPGSSYNSPLHF.

The CDR3 region has the DNA TGTGCCAGCAGCCCCTCTCCCCGACTAGCGGGGAATGAGCAGTTCTTC. Its translation: CASSPSPRLAGNEQFF. This rearrangement joins TRBV9 to TRBJ2-1, with 11 bases lining up with TRBD2. The V gene's germline CDR1 is SGDLS and CDR2 YYNGEE. V lost 4 bases, J lost 7 bases, and 10 bases stayed unmatched. The CDR3 length is 16 residues.

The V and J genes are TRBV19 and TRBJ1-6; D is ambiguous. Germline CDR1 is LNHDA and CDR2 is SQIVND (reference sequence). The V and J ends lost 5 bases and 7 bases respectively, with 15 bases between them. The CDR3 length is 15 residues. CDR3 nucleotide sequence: TGTGCCAGTAGTCGTCAGCAGGTGAGGAATTCACCCCTCCACTTT. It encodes CASSRQQVRNSPLHF.

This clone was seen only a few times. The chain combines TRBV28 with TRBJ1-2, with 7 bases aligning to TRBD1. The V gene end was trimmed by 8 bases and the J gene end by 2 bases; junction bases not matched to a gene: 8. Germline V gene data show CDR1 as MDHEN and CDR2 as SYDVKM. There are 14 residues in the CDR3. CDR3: CASLDRAINYGYTF. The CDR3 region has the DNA TGTGCCAGCCTTGACAGGGCGATAAACTATGGCTACACCTTC.